This T cell receptor (beta chain) was recovered during a study of cytomegalovirus exposure and HLA in healthy donors. Use of 60 Vbeta and 13 Jbeta primers characterized the PCR. Repertoires were generated with immunoSEQ multiplex PCR, while TCRdb's copy carries only in-frame clones and drops some. The sample lists under 100,000 clones; 70% to 80% were seen once. The table lists this clone with a count of one. The CDR3 totals 13 residues. V lost 3 bases, J lost 6 bases, and 2 bases stayed unmatched. Germline assignment: CDR1 ENHRY and CDR2 SYGVKD. This clonotype originated in a man between 50 and 59 years old in good health and CMV-seronegative. Sequencing input: PBMCs. J is TRBJ2-7 and V is TRBV10-3, with 10 bases matching TRBD1. Written as DNA, the CDR3 is TGTGCCATCAGTGACGGGACAGGGGTCGAGCAGTACTTC. Amino acids: CAISDGTGVEQYF.